This TCR beta chain came from a study of blood T cell repertoires in COVID-19. Study-wide context: Collection of acute and convalescent COVID-19 samples took place in the United States, Italy and Spain.

Profiled with immunoSEQ multiplex PCR; TCRdb holds only in-frame clones, not every one. The sample contains approximately 300,000 clones, approximately 91% of which appear only once. Trimming shortened V by 5 bases and J by 5 bases, and 18 bases separated the two germline ends. Germline CDR1 is SGHTA and CDR2 is FQGTGA. The CDR3 runs 16 residues. Participants were aged about 18 to 95 years, lived in under 30 US areas, and enrolled virtually. Participants' own reports of clinical history determined their cohort assignment. The rearrangement uses TRBV7-3 and TRBJ2-2; the D gene is possibly TRBD2 (6 bases). This receptor was identified in a man aged 55 to 70 who had recovered from COVID-19. Sequences were obtained from PBMCs or T cells enriched from blood (not recorded which). Written as DNA, the CDR3 is TGTGCCAGCAGCACAAGTACGGGAGAGGCTACCGGGGAGCTGTTTTTT. Its protein product is CASSTSTGEATGELFF.